Below, 26 T cell receptor beta chains from the same sample are listed, as sequenced in a study of shared clonotypes between healthy human individuals. CD45RO-negative CD8 cells positively selected for CCR7 made up the naive population, which excluded terminally differentiated effector memory CD45RA+ cells. TCRdb's copy holds only in-frame clones and misses some; the assay was immunoSEQ multiplex PCR. The data hold approximately 2,200,000 clones, with around 93% observed a single time. Input material: naive CD8+ T cells from PBMCs. Receptors were obtained from a man between 18 and 35 years old in good health. Some clones in this sample may be carry-over from other donors' samples.

The rearrangement uses TRBV28 and TRBJ2-7; the D is unclear. There are 14 residues in the CDR3. With 3 bases removed from V and 9 bases from J, the gap between germline ends came to 18 bases. Germline V gene data show CDR1 as MDHEN and CDR2 as SYDVKM. The CDR3 nucleotides read TGTGCCAGCAGTTTTGAGATCCCACCGGTCTGGCAGTACTTC. Translating it yields CASSFEIPPVWQYF.

J is TRBJ1-5 and V is TRBV5-1; the match to TRBD1 covers 11 bases. Germline V gives CDR1 SGHRS, CDR2 YFSETQ. CDR3 size: 14 residues. With 4 bases clipped from V and 7 bases from J, the junction kept 4 bases outside the gene matches. The CDR3 is CASSPGDRGQPQHF. The CDR3 DNA reads TGCGCCAGCAGCCCGGGGGACAGGGGGCAGCCCCAGCATTTT.

This clone has only one observation. This chain joins TRBV15 and TRBJ1-1, with a possible D match to TRBD1 (6 bases). The CDR3 sequence is 15 residues long. V was shortened by 0 bases and J by 6 bases, with 14 bases between the two germline ends. Per the germline V gene, CDR1 is LNHNV and CDR2 is YYDKDF (reference sequence). CDR3 DNA sequence: TGTGCCACCAGCAGAGATAAGTGGGGGGGCTCTGAAGCTTTCTTT. Amino acids: CATSRDKWGGSEAFF.

The V and J genes are TRBV27 and TRBJ1-2; D is ambiguous. V gave up 8 bases and J gave up 0 bases, with 25 bases separating them. Germline V gene data show CDR1 as MNHEY and CDR2 as SMNVEV (reference sequence). The CDR3 runs 18 residues. CDR3: CASGIPWAERVSNYGYTF. The CDR3 DNA sequence: TGTGCCAGCGGTATACCGTGGGCAGAGAGAGTTTCTAACTATGGCTACACCTTC.

The chain uses TRBV29-1 and TRBJ2-1, with no clear D. The ends were cut back, 0 bases at V and 6 bases at J, with 15 bases in the middle. CDR3 size: 15 residues. Germline values: CDR1 SQVTM, CDR2 ANQGSEA. CDR3: CSVEDGTTSINEQFF. The CDR3 coding sequence is TGCAGCGTTGAAGACGGCACCACCAGCATCAATGAGCAGTTCTTC.

V usage is TRBV2 and J usage is TRBJ1-5; D is possibly TRBD1 (6 bases). Germline CDR1 is SNHLY and CDR2 is FYNNEI. V lost 5 bases, J lost 6 bases, and 11 bases lay in between. The CDR3 contains 13 residues. CDR3 sequence reads: CASSSWGLQPQHF. The CDR3 region has the DNA TGTGCCAGCAGTTCATGGGGGCTTCAGCCCCAGCATTTT.

The V gene is TRBV4-2, the J gene TRBJ1-4; no firm D call. V was pared by 0 bases and J by 6 bases, with 11 bases between. The CDR3 has 15 residues. The V gene's germline CDR1 is LGHNA and CDR2 YNFKEQ. The CDR3 DNA follows: TGTGCCAGCAGCCAAGATCTAGGGTTAGATGAAAAACTGTTTTTT. Its protein product is CASSQDLGLDEKLFF.

CDR3 loop: CASSVSGRAGDTQYF. CDR3 DNA: TGTGCCAGCAGCGTTAGCGGGAGGGCCGGGGATACGCAGTATTTT. This chain connects TRBV9 to TRBJ2-3, with TRBD2 identical over 11 bases. V shed 2 bases and J 6 bases; nucleotides not matched to a gene: 5. Germline assignment: CDR1 SGDLS and CDR2 YYNGEE. The CDR3 spans 15 residues.

The chain employs TRBV19 and TRBJ2-5; 11 bases map to TRBD2. Germline V CDR1 and CDR2: LNHDA, SQIVND (reference sequence). The CDR3 spans 16 residues. After removal of 3 bases from V and 4 bases from J, the junction contained 7 bases not matched to a gene. CDR3 sequence reads: CASSMALAGGGETQYF. CDR3 coding DNA: TGTGCCAGTAGTATGGCGTTAGCGGGAGGGGGAGAGACCCAGTACTTC.

The genes are TRBV5-5 and TRBJ1-2; 8 nucleotides line up with TRBD1. This CDR3 spans 15 amino acids. Germline V gives CDR1 SGHKS, CDR2 YYEKEE (reference sequence). The J segment lost 5 bases and the V segment lost 1 base, leaving 7 bases of the junction unmatched. CDR3 bases: TGTGCCAGCAGCTTGCGGCAGGGGGCCGGGTATGGCTACACCTTC. It yields the protein CASSLRQGAGYGYTF.

The chain has TRBV6-5 and TRBJ2-1, with a tentative D call TRBD2 (6 bases). Germline V gives CDR1 MNHEY, CDR2 SVGAGI. With 5 bases removed from V and 4 bases from J, the gap between germline ends came to 15 bases. CDR3 size: 15 residues. CDR3: CASSPLAGKYNEQFF. The DNA for the CDR3 is TGTGCCAGCAGTCCCTTGGCGGGGAAATACAATGAGCAGTTCTTC.

This chain's CDR3 is CASSLGVGASFF. The CDR3 nucleotides read TGTGCCAGCAGCTTAGGGGTGGGGGCCTCTTTCTTT. The J gene is TRBJ1-1, the V gene TRBV7-9, with D possibly being TRBD1 (6 bases). Germline CDR1 SEHNR, CDR2 FQNEAQ (reference sequence). Deletions cut 1 base from V and 12 bases from J, with 12 bases between. The CDR3 contains 12 residues.

The gene calls are TRBV28 and TRBJ2-3, with 7 bases identical to TRBD1. The germline CDR1 and CDR2 sequences are MDHEN and SYDVKM. V lost 5 bases to trimming and J lost 6 bases; unmatched junction nucleotides: 8. CDR3 length: 14 amino acids. CDR3 sequence: CASSRHDRVDTQYF. The DNA for the CDR3 is TGTGCCAGCAGTCGACATGACAGGGTTGATACGCAGTATTTT.

The gene calls are TRBV2 and TRBJ2-7; 12 bases map to TRBD2. Germline V lookup: CDR1 SNHLY, CDR2 FYNNEI. V was clipped by 3 bases and J by 3 bases; unmatched bases: 12. The CDR3 length is 18 residues. CDR3 amino acids: CASSESASGRAYFYEQYF. The CDR3 DNA reads TGTGCCAGCAGTGAGAGCGCTAGCGGGAGGGCCTATTTCTACGAGCAGTACTTC.

The rearrangement joins TRBV7-9 to TRBJ1-2; 7 nucleotides match TRBD1. V was clipped by 0 bases and J by 4 bases; unmatched bases: 5. The CDR3 spans 15 residues. Germline CDR1 SEHNR, CDR2 FQNEAQ (reference sequence). CDR3 loop: CASSLATGKSYGYTF. CDR3 in DNA: TGTGCCAGCAGCTTAGCGACAGGGAAGAGCTATGGCTACACCTTC.

The chain employs TRBV27 and TRBJ1-1; D remains unclear. Germline V lookup: CDR1 MNHEY, CDR2 SMNVEV (reference sequence). The V end lost 3 bases, the J end lost 3 bases, and 11 bases lay between the germline ends. The CDR3 has 14 residues. The CDR3 here is CASSLSAGDTEAFF. The CDR3 nucleotides read TGTGCCAGCAGTTTGAGTGCGGGTGACACTGAAGCTTTCTTT.

Concerning this clone: The same CDR3 arises from other DNA sequences in this sample as well. The chain couples TRBV15 to TRBJ2-1, with TRBD2 matching 11 bases. Germline assignment: CDR1 LNHNV and CDR2 YYDKDF (reference sequence). With 5 bases clipped from V and 4 bases from J, the junction kept 4 bases outside the gene matches. The CDR3 covers 15 residues. DNA of the CDR3: TGTGCCACCAGCCTCGGACTAGCGGGTTACAATGAGCAGTTCTTC. Translating gives CATSLGLAGYNEQFF.

This rearrangement joins TRBV27 to TRBJ2-3; no reliable D call. Trimming stripped 3 bases from V and 8 bases from J, with 9 bases between. The CDR3 runs to 12 residues. The germline CDR1 and CDR2 sequences are MNHEY and SMNVEV (reference sequence). CDR3 DNA sequence: TGTGCCAGCAGTTTCGGCGCTGGTACGCAGTATTTT. It yields the protein CASSFGAGTQYF.

The chain carries TRBV21-1 and TRBJ2-1; TRBD2 reflects the table's D call only, with no check against the DNA. TRBV21-1 is given as a pseudogene. The CDR3 runs 14 residues. The CDR3 coding sequence is TGTGCCAGCAGCATTAGCGGGAGCGGCAATGAGCAGTTCTTC. The encoded protein is CASSISGSGNEQFF.

The rearrangement uses TRBV11-2 and TRBJ2-1; 9 nucleotides line up with TRBD1. The CDR3 length is 15 residues. Germline CDR1 SGHAT, CDR2 FQNNGV. Trimming removed 3 bases from V and 6 bases from J; junction bases left unmatched: 6. The CDR3 nucleotides are TGTGCCAGCAGCTTCCCGGACAGGGGACGCAATGAGCAGTTCTTC. This translates into CASSFPDRGRNEQFF.

The chain carries TRBV4-3 and TRBJ2-7, with D maybe TRBD1 (5 bases). Germline V gives CDR1 LGHNA, CDR2 YSLEER. V lost 0 bases, J lost 5 bases, and 8 bases lay in between. This CDR3 has 13 residues. The CDR3 bases are TGCGCCAGCAGCCAAGACAGGGTCGACGAGCAGTACTTC. Its translation is CASSQDRVDEQYF.

This chain uses TRBV9 with TRBJ2-1, with 9 bases fitting TRBD2. The CDR3 is 15 amino acids. J lost 8 bases, V lost 0 bases, and 6 bases had no gene match. Germline V gene data show CDR1 as SGDLS and CDR2 as YYNGEE. CDR3 region: CASSVGGLAYDEQFF. The CDR3 region has the DNA TGTGCCAGCAGCGTAGGGGGACTAGCTTACGATGAGCAGTTCTTC.

The count of this clone is one. The CDR3 DNA is TGTGCCACCAGCAGAGATGGGGGGAGGACAGATACGCAGTATTTT. It translates to CATSRDGGRTDTQYF. The J gene is TRBJ2-3, the V gene TRBV15; perhaps TRBD2 as D (6 bases). The germline V and J ends were trimmed by 0 bases and 3 bases, with 10 bases remaining between them. This CDR3 is 15 amino acids long. Looked up from germline, CDR1 is LNHNV and CDR2 is YYDKDF (reference sequence).

A note on this clone: The sample contains more than one DNA sequence encoding this CDR3. V usage is TRBV5-6 and J usage is TRBJ1-1, with D perhaps matching TRBD1 (6 bases). Trimming shortened V by 2 bases and J by 8 bases, and 7 bases separated the two germline ends. The CDR3 sequence is 11 residues long. The V gene's germline CDR1 is SGHDT and CDR2 YYEEEE. DNA for the CDR3: TGTGCCAGCAGCTTAGGACAGGAAGCTTTCTTT. Its translation is CASSLGQEAFF.

The chain links TRBV27 to TRBJ1-2, with D uncertain. Germline-derived CDR1 and CDR2 are MNHEY and SMNVEV (reference sequence). V lost 4 bases and J lost 4, with 16 bases in between. The CDR3 contains 15 residues. The chain's CDR3 is CASSSLPPSGYGYTF. The CDR3 region has the DNA TGTGCCAGCAGTTCCCTTCCTCCTAGCGGCTATGGCTACACCTTC.

This rearrangement joins TRBV7-9 to TRBJ2-3; no reliable D call. V was trimmed by 5 bases and J by 0 bases, leaving 6 bases between them. CDR1 is SEHNR and CDR2 is FQNEAQ in the germline V gene (reference sequence). CDR3 length: 13 residues. The DNA for the CDR3 is TGTGCCAGCAGCCCCCATAGCACAGATACGCAGTATTTT. It yields the protein CASSPHSTDTQYF.